The present TCR beta chain was sequenced within a study of OX40 agonist ivuxolimab in advanced cancers. Study-level background: Aged about 23 to 90 with a mean of roughly 63 years, they were approximately 80% male.

Study-level points and caveats: There was clonal expansion of CD4+ and CD8+ blood T cells by week 6 at 0.1 to 3.0 mg/kg.

Germline V gene sequence: CDR1 SEHNR, CDR2 FQNEAQ (reference sequence). This CDR3 is built from 14 residues. V shed 6 bases and J shed 5 bases, with 13 bases lying between them. This clone appeared a single time. The antigen remains undetermined. Profiled with immunoSEQ multiplex PCR; TCRdb holds only in-frame clones, not every one. Here the sample spans tens of thousands of clones, roughly nine tenths being singletons. The material sequenced was CD4+ or CD8+ T cells sorted from blood, taken in a trial of the OX40 agonist ivuxolimab. The rearrangement uses TRBV7-9 and TRBJ1-4, with D hard to call. The TCR comes from an adult with an advanced solid tumor such as melanoma, head and neck, liver or kidney cancer. The CDR3 nucleotides read TGTGCCAGCAGAAGAGAAGAGGGAAATGAAAAACTGTTTTTT. Protein: CASRREEGNEKLFF.